The rows below give T cell receptor beta chains drawn from one sample of a study of radiation and T cells in renal cell carcinoma. The method was immunoSEQ multiplex PCR; TCRdb's version includes in-frame clones alone and lacks a portion of them. The sample has roughly 170,000 clones, about 88% seen once. This specimen was blood, taken from a patient whose treatment included radiotherapy and nephrectomy. The receptors stem from a woman aged 45-60 years with renal cell carcinoma. Each CDR3 is given with its conserved first and last residue. D genes are given only for firm matches. A row's size may be missing; if present it is once, few, many or a size class.

v_gene	j_gene	len	abundance	d_gene	CDR3aa	CDR3nt
TRBV9	TRBJ2-2	16	.	TRBD2	CASSPPGGWNTGELFF	TGTGCCAGCAGCCCTCCCGGGGGGTGGAACACCGGGGAGCTGTTTTTT
TRBV7-8	TRBJ2-7	15	once	.	CASSLEGTHTYEQYF	TGTGCCAGCAGCTTAGAGGGGACACACACCTACGAGCAGTACTTC
TRBV5-1	TRBJ2-5	14	once	.	CASSLTVSRETQYF	TGCGCCAGCAGCTTAACAGTGTCTCGGGAGACCCAGTACTTC
TRBV14	TRBJ2-7	14	.	.	CASSPIRTAYEQYF	TGTGCCAGCAGCCCTATCAGGACAGCCTACGAGCAGTACTTC
TRBV7-6	TRBJ1-1	14	.	.	CASSLYWGNTEAFF	TGTGCCAGCAGCTTATATTGGGGGAACACTGAAGCTTTCTTT
TRBV9	TRBJ2-3	15	.	.	CASSAYSQGGGSQYF	TGTGCCAGCAGCGCCTATTCACAGGGTGGGGGCTCGCAGTATTTT
TRBV11-1	TRBJ2-7	16	.	TRBD2	CASSFQQGLAGHEQYF	TGTGCCAGCAGCTTCCAGCAGGGACTAGCGGGGCACGAGCAGTACTTC
TRBV4-1	TRBJ2-3	14	once	TRBD1	CASSQVSTGNTQYF	TGCGCCAGCAGCCAAGTCTCGACAGGGAATACGCAGTATTTT
TRBV29-1	TRBJ1-1	14	.	.	CSVEGASANTEAFF	TGCAGCGTTGAAGGGGCGTCGGCAAACACTGAAGCTTTCTTT
TRBV5-1	TRBJ2-5	13	.	.	CASSFGNQETQYF	TGCGCCAGCAGCTTTGGCAACCAAGAGACCCAGTACTTC
TRBV9	TRBJ2-2	15	once	.	CASSVALASPGELFF	TGTGCCAGCAGCGTGGCCCTAGCGAGTCCCGGGGAGCTGTTTTTT
TRBV9	TRBJ2-7	16	.	.	CASSVALGRAPYEQYF	TGTGCCAGCAGCGTAGCTCTTGGCAGGGCCCCCTACGAGCAGTACTTC